The clone carrying this T cell receptor (beta chain) was seen a handful of times. These data originate in a study of blood T cell repertoires in COVID-19. Across the whole study: Specimens from acute and convalescent COVID-19 originated in the United States, Italy and Spain. PBMCs, B-cell-depleted T cells, or T cells were the source of the cDNA or gDNA that made up the material.

Original data processing: Estimates of nucleated cell counts were drawn from the amplification of reference gene primers. Generated by immunoSEQ multiplex PCR, the TCRdb table keeps only in-frame clones and is missing some. V, J and clone size are taken as reported in that table, and D and trimming were inferred from the DNA itself. The sample carries about 100,000 clones, roughly 92% recorded once. CDR3 size: 17 residues. Trimming took 1 base from V and 3 from J; bases not matched to a gene: 11. Per germline, CDR1 SGHTA and CDR2 FQGNSA. The sequence was obtained from a man aged 45 to 65 with active COVID-19. The chain links TRBV7-2 to TRBJ2-7, with 8 bases aligning to TRBD1. Sequencing was done on a sample of peripheral blood. CDR3 region: CASSLVSWGQENYEQYF. The CDR3 nucleotides are TGTGCCAGCAGCTTAGTGTCGTGGGGACAGGAGAACTACGAGCAGTACTTC.